The clone carrying this TCR beta chain was seen ten or more times. V lost 6 bases, J lost 3 bases, and 5 bases stayed unmatched. The CDR3 sequence is 13 residues long. The data are from a study of T cell repertoires in cytomegalovirus infection. TCRdb analysed the reads with MiXCR anew, one entry per CDR3 protein. This sample has around 330,000 distinct CDR3 sequences, with roughly 17% found just once. The chain uses TRBV12-3 or TRBV12-4 and TRBJ2-7; TRBD1 matches 7 bases. Specimen: PBMCs. The receptor comes from a human donor in good health (CMV status not recorded). Some clones in this sample may be carry-over from other donors' samples. The CDR3 nucleotides are TGTGCCAGCAGCCCGGGACAGCTCTACGAGCAGTACTTC. It yields the protein CASSPGQLYEQYF.